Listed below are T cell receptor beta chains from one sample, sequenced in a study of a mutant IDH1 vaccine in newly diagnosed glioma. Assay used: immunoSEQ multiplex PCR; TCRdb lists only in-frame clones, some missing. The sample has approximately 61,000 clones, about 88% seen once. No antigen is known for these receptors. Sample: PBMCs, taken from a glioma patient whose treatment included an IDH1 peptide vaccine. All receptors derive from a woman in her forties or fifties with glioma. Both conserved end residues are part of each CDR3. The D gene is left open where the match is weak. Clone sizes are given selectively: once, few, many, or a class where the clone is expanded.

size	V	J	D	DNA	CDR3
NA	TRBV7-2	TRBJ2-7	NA	TGTGCCAGCAGCTTAGATGGTAATACCCTCTACGAGCAGTACTTC	CASSLDGNTLYEQYF
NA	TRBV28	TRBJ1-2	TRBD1	TGTGCCAGCAGGCGACAGGGGGCCTATGGCTACACCTTC	CASRRQGAYGYTF
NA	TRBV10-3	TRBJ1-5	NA	TGTGCCATCAGTGAGTCAGGGGGTTCGGGTCAGCCCCAGCATTTT	CAISESGGSGQPQHF
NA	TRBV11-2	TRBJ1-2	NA	TGTGCCAGCAGCTTAGCGGTCCGAGAGGGCTACACCTTC	CASSLAVREGYTF
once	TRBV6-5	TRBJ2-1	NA	TGTGCCAGCAGTTACTCTCCGGAAGCGAGCTACAATGAGCAGTTCTTC	CASSYSPEASYNEQFF
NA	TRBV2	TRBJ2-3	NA	TGTGCCAGCAGTGATGGGGGTACAGATACGCAGTATTTT	CASSDGGTDTQYF
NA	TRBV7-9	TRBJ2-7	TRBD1	TGTGCCAGCAGCCCGGGACAGGGGGAAAGCGAGCAGTACTTC	CASSPGQGESEQYF
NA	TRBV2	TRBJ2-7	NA	TGTGCCAGCTCCGAGCTGCTCGAGCAGTACTTC	CASSELLEQYF
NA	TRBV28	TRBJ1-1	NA	TGTGCCAGCACAACAGCCTCCCAGAACACTGAAGCTTTCTTT	CASTTASQNTEAFF
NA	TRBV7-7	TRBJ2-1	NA	TGTGCTAGCAGCCCCATTCCACCCCCTCGATACAATGAGCAGTTCTTC	CASSPIPPPRYNEQFF
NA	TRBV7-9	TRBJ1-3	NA	TGTGCCAGCAGCTTAGTTTTGGGAAACACCATATATTTT	CASSLVLGNTIYF
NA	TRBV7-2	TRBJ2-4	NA	TGTGCCAGCAGCTTAGTAACTGTGGGCAAAAACATTCAGTACTTC	CASSLVTVGKNIQYF
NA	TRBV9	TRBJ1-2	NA	TGTGCCAGCAGCGTAGATCCAGGGGCCGCAAACTATGGCTACACCTTC	CASSVDPGAANYGYTF
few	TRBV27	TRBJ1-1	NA	TGTGCCAGCAGTTTCCCCCCGGGACGGACGAACACTGAAGCTTTCTTT	CASSFPPGRTNTEAFF
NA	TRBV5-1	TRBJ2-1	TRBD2	TGCGCCAGCAGCTTGGAAGGACTAGCGGCCGGTGGTGAGCAGTTCTTC	CASSLEGLAAGGEQFF
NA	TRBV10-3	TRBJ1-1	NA	TGTGCCATCAACGAGGCGGGGGGCGGCACTGAAGCTTTCTTT	CAINEAGGGTEAFF
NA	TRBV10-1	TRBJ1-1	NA	TGCGCCAGCAGTGAGTTTACAGGGTTGAACACTGAAGCTTTCTTT	CASSEFTGLNTEAFF
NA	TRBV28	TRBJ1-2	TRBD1	TGTGCCAGTTTGACGGGACAGGGGCACGGCTACACCTTC	CASLTGQGHGYTF
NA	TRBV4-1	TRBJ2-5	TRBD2	TGCGCCAGCAGCCCCGGGGGGGCCGAAGAGACCCAGTACTTC	CASSPGGAEETQYF
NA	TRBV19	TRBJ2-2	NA	TGTGCCAGTAGTATTCTTCTTACGAACACCGGGGAGCTGTTTTTT	CASSILLTNTGELFF
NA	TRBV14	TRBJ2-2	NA	TGTGCCAGCAGCCAAGATTACACAGGGTACGGGGAGCTGTTTTTT	CASSQDYTGYGELFF
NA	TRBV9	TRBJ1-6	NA	TGTGCCAGCAGCGTAGAGGCAAGGGGTAATTCACCCCTCCACTTT	CASSVEARGNSPLHF
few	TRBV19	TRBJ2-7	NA	TGTGCCAGTAGTTTTGGCAGGGGAGGCGAGCAGTACTTC	CASSFGRGGEQYF
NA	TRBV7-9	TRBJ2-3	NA	TGTGCCAGGAGCCCTGGCACAGATACGCAGTATTTT	CARSPGTDTQYF
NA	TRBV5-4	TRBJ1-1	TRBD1	TGTGCCAGCAGCGAAGACAGGGGGGTATTGGACACTGAAGCTTTCTTT	CASSEDRGVLDTEAFF
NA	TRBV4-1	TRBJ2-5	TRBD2	TGCGCCAGCAGCCAGGGCCTTACGGGGGGTCGGGAGACCCAGTACTTC	CASSQGLTGGRETQYF
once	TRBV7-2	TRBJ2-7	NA	TGTGCCAGCAGCGTCGGGACAAGCTACGAGCAGTACTTC	CASSVGTSYEQYF
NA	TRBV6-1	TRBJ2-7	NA	TGTGCCAGCAGTGAACTGTCAGGGAACGTCGAGCAGTACTTC	CASSELSGNVEQYF
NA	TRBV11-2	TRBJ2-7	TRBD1	TGTGCCAGCAGCTTTCAGGGGGCTGGGGAGCAGTACTTC	CASSFQGAGEQYF
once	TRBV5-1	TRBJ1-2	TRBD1	TGCGCCAGCAGCTTGGAGGGGGCGAAAACTAACTATGGCTACACCTTC	CASSLEGAKTNYGYTF
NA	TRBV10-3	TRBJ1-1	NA	TGTGCCATCTGGGGACTGAACACTGAAGCTTTCTTT	CAIWGLNTEAFF
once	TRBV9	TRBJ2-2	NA	TGTGCCAGCAGCGTAGTAGGACAGCTCACCGGGGAGCTGTTTTTT	CASSVVGQLTGELFF
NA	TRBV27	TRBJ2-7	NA	TGTGCCAGCAGTTTATCGGAGCCCGCTTACGAGCAGTACTTC	CASSLSEPAYEQYF
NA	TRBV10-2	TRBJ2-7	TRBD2	TGCGCCAGCAGTGAACAGCTAGCGGGTCCCTACGAGCAGTACTTC	CASSEQLAGPYEQYF
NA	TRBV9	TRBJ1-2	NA	TGTGCCAGCAGCGTAGGTGGGGACGGCTACACCTTC	CASSVGGDGYTF
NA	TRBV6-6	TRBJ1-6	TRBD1	TGTGCCAGCAGTTACACCGACAGGGTTAGAAGTTCACCCCTCCACTTT	CASSYTDRVRSSPLHF
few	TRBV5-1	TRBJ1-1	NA	TGCGCCAGCAGCTCGAACACTGAAGCTTTCTTT	CASSSNTEAFF
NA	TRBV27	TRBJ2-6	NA	TGTGCCAGCAGTTCCCTGGGCCCCTCTGGGGCCAACGTCCTGACTTTC	CASSSLGPSGANVLTF
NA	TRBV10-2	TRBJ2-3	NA	TGCGCCAGCCTAGGGTCCGAGGGGGGGCTGCCAGATACGCAGTATTTT	CASLGSEGGLPDTQYF
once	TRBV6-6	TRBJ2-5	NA	TGTGCCAGCAGATACAGGGGGGGAGAGACCCAGTACTTC	CASRYRGGETQYF
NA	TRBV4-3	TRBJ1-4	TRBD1	TGCGCCAGCAGCCAAGACGGGGACAGGGTTGGAAAACTGTTTTTT	CASSQDGDRVGKLFF
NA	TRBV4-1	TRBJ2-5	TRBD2	TGCGCCAGCAGCCGTAGCGGGGGGGCCGGTGAGACCCAGTACTTC	CASSRSGGAGETQYF
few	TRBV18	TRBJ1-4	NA	TGTGCCAGCTCTACTTCCCAGGCAGGGAATGAAAAACTGTTTTTT	CASSTSQAGNEKLFF
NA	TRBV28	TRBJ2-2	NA	TGTGCCAGCAGTTCATGGGGGGCAGAGACCGGGGAGCTGTTTTTT	CASSSWGAETGELFF
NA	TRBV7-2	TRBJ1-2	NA	TGTGCCAGCAGCTTAGAAGCGCAGATTCGAAAAAACTATGGCTACACCTTC	CASSLEAQIRKNYGYTF
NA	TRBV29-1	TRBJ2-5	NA	TGCAGCGTTGTACCCCTCGGGGAGGTCCAGGAGACCCAGTACTTC	CSVVPLGEVQETQYF
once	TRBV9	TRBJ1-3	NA	TGTGCCAGCACCGGAGGGGGTGGAAACACCATATATTTT	CASTGGGGNTIYF
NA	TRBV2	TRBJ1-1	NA	TGTGCCAGGGCGGGGGGCACTGAAGCTTTCTTT	CARAGGTEAFF
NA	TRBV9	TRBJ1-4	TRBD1	TGTGCCAGCAGCGTTACAGGGGGACAATCAATGGTTGAAAAACTGTTTTTT	CASSVTGGQSMVEKLFF
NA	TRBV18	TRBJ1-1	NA	TGTGCCAGCTCACCGCTGTTGGGGGGGGGCACTGAAGCTTTCTTT	CASSPLLGGGTEAFF
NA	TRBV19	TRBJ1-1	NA	TGTGCCAGTAGTGAGTGGGGACTGAACACTGAAGCTTTCTTT	CASSEWGLNTEAFF
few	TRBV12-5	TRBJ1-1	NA	TGTGCTAGTGGACTATTGTTGTTTACTGAAGCTTTCTTT	CASGLLLFTEAFF